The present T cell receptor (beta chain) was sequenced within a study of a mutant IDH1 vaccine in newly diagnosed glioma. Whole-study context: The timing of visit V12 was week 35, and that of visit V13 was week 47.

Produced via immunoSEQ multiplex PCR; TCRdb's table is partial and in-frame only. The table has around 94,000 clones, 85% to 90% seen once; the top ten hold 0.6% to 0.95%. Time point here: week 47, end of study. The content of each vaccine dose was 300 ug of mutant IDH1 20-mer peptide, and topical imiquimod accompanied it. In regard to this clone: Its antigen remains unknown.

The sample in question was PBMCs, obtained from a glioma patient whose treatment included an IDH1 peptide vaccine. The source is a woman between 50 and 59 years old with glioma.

The CDR3 loop is CASSLGTGDTEAFF. CDR3 nucleotides: TGTGCCAGCAGCCTCGGCACAGGGGACACTGAAGCTTTCTTT. The chain employs TRBV7-2 and TRBJ1-1, with 7 bases that match TRBD1. Germline values: CDR1 SGHTA, CDR2 FQGNSA. After removal of 5 bases from V and 3 bases from J, the junction contained 6 bases not matched to a gene. There are 14 residues in the CDR3.